This T cell receptor (beta chain) was obtained from a study of blood T cell repertoires in COVID-19. Turning to the study itself: T cells, B-cell-depleted T cells, or PBMCs provided the cDNA or gDNA that served as material.

This clone occurred once. There are 14 residues in the CDR3. Between the trimmed V and J ends, which lost 11 bases and 6 bases, there was a span of 19 bases. The germline V gene encodes CDR1 MDHEN and CDR2 SYDVKM. Clones were sequenced by immunoSEQ multiplex PCR, and TCRdb holds only the in-frame ones, with some missing. Of about 330,000 clones listed, roughly 90% were seen once; the top ten hold 3.5% to 4%. The sequenced sample consisted of peripheral blood. The gene calls are TRBV28 and TRBJ2-2; D might be TRBD2 (6 bases). This clonotype was obtained from a woman in her 50s with active or convalescent COVID-19. Here the CDR3 DNA reads TGTGCCGGGGGACTCTGGGGAACTCCCGGGGAGCTGTTTTTT. Protein sequence: CAGGLWGTPGELFF.